These 9 T cell receptor beta chains originate from one sample sequenced in a study of blood T cell repertoires in COVID-19. The assay was immunoSEQ multiplex PCR, and TCRdb's table has in-frame clones only and misses some. Of roughly 250,000 clones in the sample, about 86% are singletons; the top ten hold over 2.5%. Sample: peripheral blood. The receptors derive from a woman aged 55-70 years with active or convalescent COVID-19.

This chain joins TRBV5-1 and TRBJ2-7; 9 bases map to TRBD2. The CDR3 is made up of 15 amino acids. The J segment lost 1 base and the V segment lost 2 bases, leaving 4 bases of the junction unmatched. Germline loops: CDR1 SGHRS, CDR2 YFSETQ. The CDR3 loop is CASSFSGGPSYEQYF. In DNA, the CDR3 is TGCGCCAGCAGCTTCAGCGGGGGGCCTTCCTACGAGCAGTACTTC.

This clone was detected once. V is TRBV18 and J is TRBJ1-3; TRBD1 agrees at 8 bases. The trim removed 2 bases at V and 6 bases at J, leaving 3 bases unmatched. The CDR3 extends over 14 amino acids. The germline V gene has CDR1 KGHSH and CDR2 LQKENI. The chain's CDR3 is CASSPTTGVNTIYF. In DNA form, the CDR3 reads TGTGCCAGCTCACCAACGACAGGGGTAAACACCATATATTTT.

The chain recombines TRBV6-1 with TRBJ1-2; 7 positions agree with TRBD1. CDR1 is MNHNS and CDR2 is SASEGT in the germline V gene. The CDR3 consists of 14 residues. V gave up 0 bases and J gave up 5 bases; unmatched junction bases: 3. The CDR3 region has the DNA TGTGCCAGCAGTGAAGCGGGACAGCATTATGGCTACACCTTC. Translating gives CASSEAGQHYGYTF.

For this clone: Other DNA sequences in this sample translate to the same CDR3. The V call is TRBV20-1, the J call TRBJ2-5; 11 bases are a match to TRBD2. This CDR3 is built from 13 residues. CDR1 and CDR2 from the germline V gene are DFQATT and SNEGSKA (reference sequence). With 6 bases clipped from V and 3 bases from J, the junction kept 3 bases outside the gene matches. CDR3 nucleotides: TGCAGTGCCAGTAGCGGGGGGGAAGAGACCCAGTACTTC. Translating gives CSASSGGEETQYF.

This chain connects TRBV6-1 to TRBJ2-7; the match to TRBD1 covers 8 bases. There are 13 residues in the CDR3. Germline V gene lookup returns CDR1 MNHNS and CDR2 SASEGT. V lost 3 bases to trimming and J lost 4 bases; unmatched junction nucleotides: 2. The CDR3 sequence is CASSDRGPYEQYF. The CDR3, as DNA: TGTGCCAGCAGTGACAGGGGGCCATACGAGCAGTACTTC.

This chain links TRBV5-6 with TRBJ1-2, with TRBD1 as a possible D gene (5 bases). The CDR3 is 13 amino acids. V was cut by 4 bases and J by 4 bases, with 11 bases left in between. Germline V lookup: CDR1 SGHDT, CDR2 YYEEEE. The CDR3 DNA sequence: TGTGCCAGCAGCAACCAGGGTAGCTATGGCTACACCTTC. Its translation is CASSNQGSYGYTF.

V is TRBV23-1 and J is TRBJ1-3, with D possibly TRBD1 on 6 matching bases. TRBV23-1 is classed as an ORF, of uncertain function. CDR3 size: 13 residues. V was clipped by 10 bases and J by 5 bases, with 15 bases between them. The CDR3 is CATYGGLRNTIYF. The CDR3 DNA reads TGCGCCACGTACGGGGGGCTGAGAAACACCATATATTTT.

CDR3 sequence: CASSEVPGLGEKLFF. The CDR3 DNA reads TGTGCCAGCAGTGAAGTCCCGGGGTTGGGCGAAAAACTGTTTTTT. The gene calls are TRBV6-1 and TRBJ1-4; D remains ambiguous. Trimming cost V 1 base and J 8 bases, with 14 bases left between them. Germline V gene data show CDR1 as MNHNS and CDR2 as SASEGT. The CDR3 has 15 amino acids.

The genes are TRBV28 and TRBJ2-7, with 9 bases fitting TRBD1. Unmatched junction bases numbered 8, after V lost 7 bases and J lost 4 bases. This CDR3 spans 14 amino acids. Germline V lookup: CDR1 MDHEN, CDR2 SYDVKM. The CDR3 DNA reads as TGTGCCAGCACCCCCGGGACAGGGCCATACGAGCAGTACTTC. Encoded protein: CASTPGTGPYEQYF. Complete variable domain (other parts from reference TRBV28 and TRBJ2-7): DVKVTQSSRYLVKRTGEKVFLECVQDMDHENMFWYRQDPGLGLRLIYFSYDVKMKEKGDIPEGYSVSREKKERFSLILESASTNQTSMYLCASTPGTGPYEQYFGPGTRLTVT.